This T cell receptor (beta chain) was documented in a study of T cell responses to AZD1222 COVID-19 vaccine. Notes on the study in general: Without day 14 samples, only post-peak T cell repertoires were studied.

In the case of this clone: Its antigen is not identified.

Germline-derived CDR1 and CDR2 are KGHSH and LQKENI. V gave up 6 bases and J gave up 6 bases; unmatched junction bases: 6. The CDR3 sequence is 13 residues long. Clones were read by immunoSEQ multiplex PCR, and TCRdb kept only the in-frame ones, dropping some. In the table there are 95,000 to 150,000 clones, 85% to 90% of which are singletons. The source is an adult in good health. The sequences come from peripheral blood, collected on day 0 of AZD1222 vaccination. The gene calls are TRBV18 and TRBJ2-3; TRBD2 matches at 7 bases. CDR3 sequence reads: CASSQGGSDTQYF. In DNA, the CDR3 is TGTGCCAGCTCCCAGGGAGGGTCGGATACGCAGTATTTT.